The text below deals with one T cell receptor beta chain. Its cognate antigen has yet to be identified. No clone much larger than this one lies a single base away; base qualities are absent. The junction carries 11 bases between V and J, which are trimmed by 0 bases and 2 bases respectively. Reading from cysteine to phenylalanine, the CDR3 counts 15 amino acids. The CDR3 DNA has 45 bases and is translated from base 1. From the germline V gene, CDR1 is MGHRA and CDR2 is YSYEKL. Donors were a few dozen systemically healthy Caucasian individuals from Russia aged roughly 6 to 95 years. Around 10 milliliters of peripheral blood were collected from each donor into EDTA-treated Vacutainer tubes. Ficoll-Paque density-gradient centrifugation was used to isolate PBMCs, with at least 6 million per sample. Trizol reagent was used to extract total RNA from PBMCs, with at least 5 micrograms per sample. For every donor, flow cytometry on a PBMC aliquot measured the percentage of naive CD45RAhigh/CD27high T cells.

The data belong to a study of blood T cells in healthy people across ages (dated by TCRdb to between 2014 and 2017). A note on the overall study: Template switching captured roughly one uniquely barcoded TCR beta cDNA molecule per two T cells in model experiments. Two additional independent replicas of 1 million unique cDNA reads from the same blood draw were analyzed for two donors (one aged 18 to 30 and one aged 80 or older). To track age-related changes in TCR beta repertoire diversity, the study relied on deep sequencing normalized with unique cDNA molecular identifiers. To avoid experimental bias, donors of different ages were spread randomly across the sequencing lanes. The donors were divided into four age groups: young (average approximately 16 years), middle-aged (roughly 40), aged (about 60) and long-lived (about 79). Findings and caveats that apply to the study as a whole: There was a strong correlation between observed TCR beta diversity and the percentage of naive T cells measured by flow cytometry. Because donor CMV infection status was unknown, age-related changes in expanded clonotypes were potentially confounded. Total diversity estimates from one million sequenced T cells were considered lower bounds and underestimates. Compared with the aged group, more naive CD4+ T cells, fewer expanded clones and increased TCR diversity were shown by the long-lived group, suggesting age selection. As age increased, observed TCR beta diversity per million T cells dropped in a roughly linear way, and a significant reduction was already evident by age 40. Bulk unsorted PBMC profiling prevented conclusive comparison of naive and antigen-experienced compartments.

Library prep was done by 5' RACE. The instrument given in TCRdb is Illumina HiSeq 2500. The second PCR ran for about 7 to 11 cycles and used a J-beta primer mix along with a sample-barcoded 5' primer. Each TCR beta cDNA molecule received a unique molecular identifier from a template-switch 5' adaptor carrying 12 random nucleotides. Each sample yielded at least 3 million CDR3-containing paired-end reads. First-strand cDNA synthesis was performed from all RNA using the Mint cDNA synthesis kit, with priming by a TRBC-specific oligonucleotide. After uracil-DNA glycosylase treatment, a first 18-cycle PCR used universal primers M1SS and BC2_uni_R on all cDNA. The authors' analysis ran thus. Each sample was normalized by randomly selecting 1 million high-quality reads, each carrying a distinct molecular identifier. Reads with shared molecular identifiers were discarded instead of being binned into consensus sequences. MiTCR, set to a Q25 quality threshold and the strictest error-elimination algorithm, was used for CDR3 identification, clonotype clustering and error correction. Lower-bound total TCR beta diversity was estimated with a nonparametric unseen species model using Euler transformation. In TCRdb, the public reads were trimmed at Q25 with fastp and aligned with MiXCR, with productive beta chains retained. Every CDR3 protein is listed once, alongside the most common genes and DNA of its rows. V and J calls and clone size were set by TCRdb, not the authors. Present in this sample are about 970,000 distinct CDR3 sequences, just over 50% of which were seen just once. The top ten hold 20% to 25% of the sample.

The TCR was taken from a woman aged 55-70 years in good health. This chain is built from TRBV4-1 and TRBJ2-7; TRBD1 is a possible D gene, resting on 5 matching bases. What was sequenced was blood. The DNA sequence is given as TGCGCCAGCAGCCAAGATACAGGACCTCCCTACGAGCAGTACTTC. Protein translation: CASSQDTGPPYEQYF.